Listed below are T cell receptor beta chains from one sample, sequenced in a study of control samples from healthy donors and cancer patients. Clones were read by immunoSEQ multiplex PCR, and TCRdb kept only the in-frame ones, dropping some. Among some 220,000 clones, over 90% were seen once, and the ten largest hold approximately 1.5%. Sequencing was carried out using blood. All receptors come from a man aged 50 to 60 in good health. Each CDR3 is given with its conserved first and last residue. The order of the fields is J gene, D gene, clone size, V gene, CDR3 DNA, CDR3 protein. A D gene is named only where the DNA matches it firmly. Clone size is not always given. Where it is, it says once, few, many or a class for expanded clones.

TRBJ2-6 - few TRBV28 TGTGCCAGCAGTTTAGGGGCAGGAGGCTCTGGGGCCAACGTCCTGACTTTC CASSLGAGGSGANVLTF
TRBJ2-1 - - TRBV2 TGTGCCAGACCAGGTCGGGGGGCCGGGTACAATGAGCAGTTCTTC CARPGRGAGYNEQFF
TRBJ1-3 - - TRBV7-8 TGTGCCAGCCGGGATTTTAACTCTGGAAACACCATATATTTT CASRDFNSGNTIYF
TRBJ1-1 - - TRBV7-9 TGTGCCAGCAGCTTAGGGAGGGCAACGGCTGTAAACACTGAAGCTTTCTTT CASSLGRATAVNTEAFF
TRBJ2-1 - - TRBV25-1 TGTGCAAACAGCAGACGAAGGGAGCAGTTCTTC CANSRRREQFF
TRBJ1-1 - - TRBV4-2 TGTGCCAGCAGCCAAGATCACAGGGCTAGCACTGAAGCTTTCTTT CASSQDHRASTEAFF
TRBJ2-5 TRBD2 - TRBV5-1 TGCGCCAGCAGCTTGGACGGGACTAGCGGATTCGGGACCCAGTACTTC CASSLDGTSGFGTQYF
TRBJ2-5 TRBD2 - TRBV5-1 TGCGCCAGCGGCGGACTAGCGGGGGGGTCGAAACAAGAGACCCAGTACTTC CASGGLAGGSKQETQYF
TRBJ1-1 TRBD1 - TRBV24-1 TGTGCCACCAGTGACCCCCGGGACAGTTCAGGAGCTTTCTTT CATSDPRDSSGAFF
TRBJ1-1 - once TRBV10-1 TGCGCCAGCAGTGAGGGGACTCTAAACACTGAAGCTTTCTTT CASSEGTLNTEAFF
TRBJ1-1 - - TRBV10-1 TGCGCCAGCAGTGAAGGGGGTACAGGAATGGCTTTCTTT CASSEGGTGMAFF
TRBJ1-4 - - TRBV5-1 TGCGCCAGCAGCGATCAGGGGTCCCTGGGAAAACTGTTTTTT CASSDQGSLGKLFF
TRBJ2-7 TRBD1 - TRBV6-1 TGTGCCAGCAGTGATACCGGGACAGGGGCTGGGGAGCAGTACTTC CASSDTGTGAGEQYF
TRBJ1-2 - - TRBV27 TGTGCCAGCAGTTTAGGGGGAAACTATGGCTACACCTTC CASSLGGNYGYTF
TRBJ1-6 - - TRBV4-2 TGTGCCAGCAGCCAAGATGGCATGATAGGGTCACCCCTCCACTTT CASSQDGMIGSPLHF
TRBJ2-1 - once TRBV5-1 TGCGCCAGCAGCTTTGGGGACGGTGAATACAATGAGCAGTTCTTC CASSFGDGEYNEQFF
TRBJ2-2 TRBD1 - TRBV19 TGTGCCAGTAGTATCAGACCGGGACAGACCAACACCGGGGAGCTGTTTTTT CASSIRPGQTNTGELFF
TRBJ2-7 TRBD1 - TRBV25-1 TGTGCCAGCAGTGATAGGACGGGACAGGCAATTTCCTACGAGCAGTACTTC CASSDRTGQAISYEQYF
TRBJ1-2 - - TRBV5-4 TGTGCCAGCAGCCTGAGATCCGACGTCGGCTACACCTTC CASSLRSDVGYTF
TRBJ2-2 - - TRBV5-1 TGCGCCAGCAGACTAGACACCGGGGAGCTGTTTTTT CASRLDTGELFF
TRBJ1-5 - - TRBV12-3/TRBV12-4 TGTGCCAGCAGTCAACTGGTTGATCAGCCCCAGCATTTT CASSQLVDQPQHF
TRBJ1-2 - - TRBV5-1 TGCGCCAGCAGCTTGGTTCCAGCTAACTATGGCTACACCTTC CASSLVPANYGYTF
TRBJ1-6 TRBD1 - TRBV7-9 TGTGCCAGCAGCCGGGACAGTGTCGATTCACCCCTCCACTTT CASSRDSVDSPLHF
TRBJ1-2 - - TRBV10-3 TGTGCCATCAGCGTGAGTCCAGTCTATGGCTACACCTTC CAISVSPVYGYTF
TRBJ1-4 - - TRBV7-9 TGTGCCAGCAGCTTAGTAATGGGAACTAATGAAAAACTGTTTTTT CASSLVMGTNEKLFF
TRBJ1-2 - - TRBV20-1 TGCAGTGCTAGTCCGCTCGACTATGGCTACACCTTC CSASPLDYGYTF
TRBJ2-1 - - TRBV24-1 TGTGCCACCAGTGATTCTCAGGGGGGGCGAAATGAGCAGTTCTTC CATSDSQGGRNEQFF
TRBJ2-7 - - TRBV2 TGTGCCAGCAGTGTAGACTACGAGCAGTACTTC CASSVDYEQYF
TRBJ2-3 TRBD2 - TRBV5-4 TGTGCCAGCAGCTTGGGAGCGGGGGGCCTCACAGATACGCAGTATTTT CASSLGAGGLTDTQYF
TRBJ1-6 TRBD1 - TRBV2 TGTGCCAGCAGGCGGGACAGCGAATATAATTCACCCCTCCACTTT CASRRDSEYNSPLHF
TRBJ2-2 - - TRBV27 TGTGCCAGCAGTTTAAGCCAGGTCGGTTATGCCGGGGAGCTGTTTTTT CASSLSQVGYAGELFF
TRBJ2-1 TRBD1 - TRBV11-2 TGTGCCAGCAGCCAAAGAAGGACAGGCTCCTACAATGAGCAGTTCTTC CASSQRRTGSYNEQFF
TRBJ1-3 - - TRBV9 TGTGCCAGCAGCGCCCCTAGCTCTGGAAACACCATATATTTT CASSAPSSGNTIYF
TRBJ1-4 TRBD1 - TRBV5-5 TGTGCCAGCAGCTTGCCAGGGACAGGGGTTCGGGGTAATGAAAAACTGTTTTTT CASSLPGTGVRGNEKLFF
TRBJ1-2 - once TRBV5-1 TGCGCCAGCAGCCCGGACGGCGGAAACTATGGCTACACCTTC CASSPDGGNYGYTF
TRBJ2-3 TRBD2 - TRBV5-1 TGCGCCAGCAGTTACAGCACGGGGGGGCCTACAGATACGCAGTATTTT CASSYSTGGPTDTQYF
TRBJ1-6 - - TRBV7-9 TGTGCCAGCAGCTTAAAGGGGGGTAATTCACCCCTCCACTTT CASSLKGGNSPLHF
TRBJ2-5 - - TRBV6-5 TGTGCCAGCAGTTGGGACTCACGGCGTGAGACCCAGTACTTC CASSWDSRRETQYF
TRBJ1-4 - - TRBV15 TGTGCCACCAGCAGAGATCTAGCGCCAGATGAAAAACTGTTTTTT CATSRDLAPDEKLFF